Sequencing of this TCR beta chain was carried out in a study of CD8 T cells in ankylosing spondylitis. This clonotype was detected ten times or more. What it binds is unknown. Findings and caveats of the study: Researchers report that disease-linked clones proved CD8+ and relatively rare in peripheral blood. Blood of patients with ankylosing spondylitis appeared to be characterized by a TCR beta motif of seven or eight highly homologous variants.

Quantitative 5'-RACE was performed with molecular barcodes, and it yielded the TCR beta libraries. TCRdb ran MiXCR on the 5' RACE reads and lists one entry per CDR3 protein. In the table there are over 75,000 distinct CDR3 sequences, just under 9% of which are singletons. The V and J ends lost 7 bases and 8 bases respectively, with 9 bases between them. Germline lookup yields CDR1 MDHEN and CDR2 SYDVKM. This CDR3 contains 12 residues. The rearrangement joins TRBV28 to TRBJ1-6, with D unclear. This sequence was found in a male donor with ankylosing spondylitis or in good health (not recorded which). Sequencing was carried out using blood, either unsorted or a sorted T cell fraction (not recorded which). CDR3 sequence: CASTLQHSPLHF. CDR3 in DNA: TGTGCCAGCACCCTACAACATTCACCCCTCCACTTT.